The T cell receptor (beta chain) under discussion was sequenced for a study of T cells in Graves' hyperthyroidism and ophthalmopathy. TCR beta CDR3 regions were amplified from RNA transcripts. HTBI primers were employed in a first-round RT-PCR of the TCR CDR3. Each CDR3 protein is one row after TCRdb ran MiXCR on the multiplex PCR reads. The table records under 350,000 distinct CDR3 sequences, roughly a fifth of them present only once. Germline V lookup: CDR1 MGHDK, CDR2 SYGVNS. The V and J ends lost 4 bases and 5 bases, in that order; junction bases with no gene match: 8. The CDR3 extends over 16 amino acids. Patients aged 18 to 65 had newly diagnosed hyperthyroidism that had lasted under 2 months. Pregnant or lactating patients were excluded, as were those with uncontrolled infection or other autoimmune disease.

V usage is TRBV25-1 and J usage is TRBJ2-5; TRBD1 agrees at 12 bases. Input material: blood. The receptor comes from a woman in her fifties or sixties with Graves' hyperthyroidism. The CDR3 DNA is TGTGCCAGCAGTGCGGGACAGGGGGCGGGATCGGAGACCCAGTACTTC. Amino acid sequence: CASSAGQGAGSETQYF.